This T cell receptor beta chain came from a study of blood T cell repertoires in COVID-19. Background on the study: From T cells, B-cell-depleted T cells, or PBMCs came the material, which was cDNA or gDNA.

The CDR3 runs to 14 residues. Germline CDR1 and CDR2: SQVTM and ANQGSEA. The ends lost 4 bases at V and 4 bases at J; junction bases unmatched: 6. The data were produced by immunoSEQ multiplex PCR, yet TCRdb's version contains in-frame clones alone and is incomplete. The sample records about 250,000 clones, around 82% being singletons. The clonotype was recovered from a person in their 70s with COVID-19, enrolled during active disease. The sample was peripheral blood. V usage is TRBV29-1 and J usage is TRBJ1-3; 8 bases match TRBD1. CDR3 in DNA: TGCAGCGTTGTACAGGGGGTAACCGGAAACACCATATATTTT. The encoded protein is CSVVQGVTGNTIYF.